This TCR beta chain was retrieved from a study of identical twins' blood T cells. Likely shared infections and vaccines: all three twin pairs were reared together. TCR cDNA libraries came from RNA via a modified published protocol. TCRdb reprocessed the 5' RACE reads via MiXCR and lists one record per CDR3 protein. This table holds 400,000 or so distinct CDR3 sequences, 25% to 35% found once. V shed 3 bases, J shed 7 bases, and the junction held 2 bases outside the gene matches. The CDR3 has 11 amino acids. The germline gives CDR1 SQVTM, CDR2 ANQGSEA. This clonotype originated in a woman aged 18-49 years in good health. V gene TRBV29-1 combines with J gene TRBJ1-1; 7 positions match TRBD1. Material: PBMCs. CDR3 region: CSVDRGFEAFF. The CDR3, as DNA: TGCAGCGTTGACAGGGGGTTTGAAGCTTTCTTT.